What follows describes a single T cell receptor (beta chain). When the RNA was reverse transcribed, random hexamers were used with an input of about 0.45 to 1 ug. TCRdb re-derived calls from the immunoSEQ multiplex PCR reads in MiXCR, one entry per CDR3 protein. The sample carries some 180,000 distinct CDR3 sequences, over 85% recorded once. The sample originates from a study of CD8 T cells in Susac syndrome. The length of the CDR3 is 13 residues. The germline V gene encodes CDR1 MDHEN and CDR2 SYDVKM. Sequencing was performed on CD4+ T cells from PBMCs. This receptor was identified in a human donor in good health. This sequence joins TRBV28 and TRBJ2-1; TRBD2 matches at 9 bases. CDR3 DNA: TGTGTTTCGGCGGCGGGAGGGTACAATGAGCAGTTCTTC. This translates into CVSAAGGYNEQFF.